A single sample gave rise to the 11 T cell receptor beta chains below, sequenced in a study of T cells in women clearing cervical HPV infection. Sequencing used immunoSEQ multiplex PCR; TCRdb keeps in-frame clones, though not all of them. This sample lists around 35,000 clones; its ten largest clones have roughly 3.5%. Specimen: blood buffy coat. These TCRs come from a woman aged 18-70 years with a cervical HPV16 infection that either progressed to CIN3+ or cleared (not recorded which).

A word on this clone: The sequence runs out 3 residues before the end of the CDR3; the remainder is reconstructed from the germline J gene. V usage is TRBV9 and J usage is TRBJ2-4; 7 bases are shared with TRBD1. V shed 3 bases and J 3 bases; nucleotides not matched to a gene: 3. The CDR3 consists of 14 residues. CDR1 is SGDLS and CDR2 is YYNGEE in the germline V gene. The CDR3 protein is CASSAGTVKNIQYF. Incomplete CDR3 DNA: TGTGCCAGCAGCGCAGGGACAGTCAAAAACATT.

As concerns this clone: Read coverage stops 3 residues before the CDR3 terminus; the germline J gene supplies the remainder. The chain joins TRBV7-3 to TRBJ2-2; D perhaps matches TRBD2 (5 bases). V was clipped by 4 bases and J by 3 bases, with 6 bases between them. The CDR3 contains 13 residues. From germline, CDR1 is SGHTA and CDR2 FQGTGA. The covered CDR3 bases are TGTGCCAGCAGCTCGCGGGACACCGGGGAG. Translating gives CASSSRDTGE. The whole CDR3 reads CASSSRDTGELFF.

About this clone: Read coverage stops 3 residues before the CDR3 terminus; the germline J gene supplies the remainder. This sequence joins TRBV5-1 and TRBJ2-2; 10 positions match TRBD1. With 4 bases clipped from V and 4 bases from J, the junction kept 4 bases outside the gene matches. This CDR3 is 15 amino acids long. Germline V lookup: CDR1 SGHRS, CDR2 YFSETQ. The covered CDR3 bases are TGCGCCAGCAGCCTGGGACAGGGGACCACCGGGGAG. It codes for CASSLGQGTTGE. The entire CDR3 protein reads CASSLGQGTTGELFF.

Details on this clone: At one boundary the junction diverges from the germline segment, which might be a read error. The read terminates 3 residues before the CDR3 end, so the remaining end is supplied by the germline J gene. The V gene is TRBV4-2, the J gene TRBJ1-1; D unresolved. The CDR3 spans 13 residues. The germline CDR1 and CDR2 sequences are LGHNA and YNFKEQ. The CDR3 bases that were read are TGCGCCAGCAGCCACCTTTCGAACACTGAA. Translation: CASSHLSNTE. The full CDR3 protein reads CASSHLSNTEAFF.

About this clone: Sequencing ends 3 residues short of the CDR3 end; the germline J gene provides the rest. The chain has TRBV20-1 and TRBJ2-6; D is unresolved. V was trimmed by 6 bases and J by 0 bases, leaving 3 bases between them. The CDR3 is 12 residues long. CDR1 is DFQATT, CDR2 SNEGSKA, per germline (reference sequence). The part of the CDR3 DNA that was read is TGCAGTGCCAACTCTGGGGCCAACGTC. Encoded protein: CSANSGANV. The whole CDR3 sequence is CSANSGANVLTF.

Remarks on this clone: Coverage ceases 3 residues before the CDR3 finishes, and the germline J gene fills in the end. The chain links TRBV28 to TRBJ2-1; 10 nucleotides match TRBD1. Per the germline V gene, CDR1 is MDHEN and CDR2 is SYDVKM. There are 14 residues in the CDR3. With 5 bases clipped from V and 9 bases from J, the junction kept 7 bases outside the gene matches. The sequenced CDR3 bases are TGTGCCAGCAGTCCTACGACAGGGGGCTTTGAG. Residues: CASSPTTGGFE. The complete CDR3 protein is CASSPTTGGFEQFF.

Turning to this clone: With the read ending 3 residues before the CDR3 end, the germline J gene is used to fill in that end. This chain joins TRBV24-1 and TRBJ2-2, with a weak D call TRBD1 (6 bases). CDR1 is KGHDR, CDR2 SFDVKD, per germline. This CDR3 has 14 amino acids. The germline V and J ends were trimmed by 7 bases and 6 bases, with 14 bases remaining between them. The CDR3 DNA, read in part, is TGTGCCACCAGCAAACAGGGTACTTCCGGGGAG. Protein product: CATSKQGTSGE. The full CDR3 is CATSKQGTSGELFF.

CDR3 DNA (partial): TGTGCCAGCAGCTTAGGTTACGGTGAG. Translating gives CASSLGYGE. The complete CDR3 protein is CASSLGYGEQFF. The J gene is TRBJ2-1, the V gene TRBV7-2, with D unclear. The sequence runs out 3 residues before the end of the CDR3; the remainder is reconstructed from the germline J gene. Trimming stripped 1 base from V and 9 bases from J, with 7 bases between. The CDR3 has 12 amino acids. Looked up from germline, CDR1 is SGHTA and CDR2 is FQGNSA.

Comment on this clone: The CDR3 end falls 3 residues outside the read, so it is completed with the germline J gene. V is TRBV28 and J is TRBJ2-7; D remains unclear. The CDR3 loop spans 12 amino acids. Germline V gene sequence: CDR1 MDHEN, CDR2 SYDVKM. Trimming removed 5 bases at V and 3 bases at J, with 8 bases between. CDR3 DNA (partial): TGTGCCAGCAGTCCGTACTACTACGAG. Protein product: CASSPYYYE. The full CDR3 is CASSPYYYEQYF.

With respect to this clone: The missing CDR3 end, 3 residues past where the read stops, is filled in from the germline J gene. The rearrangement joins TRBV18 to TRBJ1-2; D gene uncertain. The germline CDR1 and CDR2 sequences are KGHSH and LQKENI. The CDR3 is 16 residues long. The CDR3 reads CASSPRSGNGDNDYTF. The sequenced part of the CDR3 DNA is TGTGCCAGCTCACCACGAAGCGGGAACGGCGACAATGAC.

A word on this clone: The sequenced fragment ends 3 residues before the CDR3 boundary, so the rest is inferred from the germline J gene. The chain has TRBV5-4 and TRBJ1-2, with TRBD1 matching 8 bases. The length of the CDR3 is 14 residues. Germline assignment: CDR1 SGHNT and CDR2 YYREEE (reference sequence). J gave up 2 bases and V 4 bases, and 4 bases lay outside the gene matches. CDR3 protein: CASSRGQENYGYTF. Incomplete CDR3 DNA: TGTGCCAGCAGCAGGGGACAGGAGAACTATGGC.